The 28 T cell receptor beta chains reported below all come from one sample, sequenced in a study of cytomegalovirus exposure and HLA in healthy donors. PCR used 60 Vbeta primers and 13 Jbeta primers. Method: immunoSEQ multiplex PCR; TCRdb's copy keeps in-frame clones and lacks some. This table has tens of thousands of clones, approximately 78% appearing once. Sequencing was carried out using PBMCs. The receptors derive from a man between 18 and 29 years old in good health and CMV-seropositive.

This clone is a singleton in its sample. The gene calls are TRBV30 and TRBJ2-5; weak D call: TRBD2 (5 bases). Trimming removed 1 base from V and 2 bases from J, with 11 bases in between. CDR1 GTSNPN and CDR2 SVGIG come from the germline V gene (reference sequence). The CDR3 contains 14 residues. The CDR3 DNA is TGTGCCTGGAGTGATGGAGGCCCGCAAGAGACCCAGTACTTC. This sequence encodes CAWSDGGPQETQYF.

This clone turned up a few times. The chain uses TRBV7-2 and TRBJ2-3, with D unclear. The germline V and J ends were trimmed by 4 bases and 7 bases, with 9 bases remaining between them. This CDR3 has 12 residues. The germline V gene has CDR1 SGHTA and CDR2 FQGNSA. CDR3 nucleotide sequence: TGTGCCAGCAGCTCTATGCGGAATACGCAGTATTTT. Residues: CASSSMRNTQYF.

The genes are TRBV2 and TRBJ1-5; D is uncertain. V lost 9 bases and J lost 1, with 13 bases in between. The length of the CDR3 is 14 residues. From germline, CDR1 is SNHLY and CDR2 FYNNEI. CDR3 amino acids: CASCDLESNQPQHF. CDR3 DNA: TGTGCCAGTTGCGATTTGGAGAGCAATCAGCCCCAGCATTTT. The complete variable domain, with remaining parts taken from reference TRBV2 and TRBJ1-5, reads EPEVTQTPSHQVTQMGQEVILRCVPISNHLYFYWYRQILGQKVEFLVSFYNNEISEKSEIFDDQFSVERPDGSNFTLKIRSTKLEDSAMYFCASCDLESNQPQHFGDGTRLSIL.

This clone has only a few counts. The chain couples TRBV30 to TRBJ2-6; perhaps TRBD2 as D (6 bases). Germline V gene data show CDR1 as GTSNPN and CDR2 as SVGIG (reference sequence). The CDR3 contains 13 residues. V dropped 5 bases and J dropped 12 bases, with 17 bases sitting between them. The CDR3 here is CAWFRTPEGVLTF. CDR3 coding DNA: TGTGCCTGGTTCCGCACGCCGGAGGGCGTCCTGACTTTC.

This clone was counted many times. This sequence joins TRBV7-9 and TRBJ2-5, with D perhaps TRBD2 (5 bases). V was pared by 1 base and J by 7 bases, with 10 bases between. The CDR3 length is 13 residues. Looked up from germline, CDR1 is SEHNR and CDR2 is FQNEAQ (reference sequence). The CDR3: CASSLGTRGTQYF. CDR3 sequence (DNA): TGTGCCAGCAGCTTAGGAACCCGGGGGACCCAGTACTTC.

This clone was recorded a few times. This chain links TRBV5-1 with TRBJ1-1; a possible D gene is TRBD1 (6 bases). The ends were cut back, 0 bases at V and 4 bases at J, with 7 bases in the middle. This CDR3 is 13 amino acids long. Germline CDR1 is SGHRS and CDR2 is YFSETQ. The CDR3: CASSLEQGTEAFF. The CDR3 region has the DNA TGCGCCAGCAGCTTGGAACAGGGCACTGAAGCTTTCTTT.

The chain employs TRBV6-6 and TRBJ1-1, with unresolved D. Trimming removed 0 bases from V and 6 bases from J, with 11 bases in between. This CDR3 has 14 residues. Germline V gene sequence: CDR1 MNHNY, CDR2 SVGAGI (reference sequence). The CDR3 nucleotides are TGTGCCAGCAGTTACTCGCGGGCAGACGCTGAAGCTTTCTTT. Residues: CASSYSRADAEAFF.

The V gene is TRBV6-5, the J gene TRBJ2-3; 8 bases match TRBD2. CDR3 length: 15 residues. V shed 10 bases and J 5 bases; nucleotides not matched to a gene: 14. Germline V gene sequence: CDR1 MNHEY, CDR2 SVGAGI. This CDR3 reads CATRLGLAGQDTQYF. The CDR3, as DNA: TGTGCCACCCGATTGGGGTTAGCGGGACAAGATACGCAGTATTTT.

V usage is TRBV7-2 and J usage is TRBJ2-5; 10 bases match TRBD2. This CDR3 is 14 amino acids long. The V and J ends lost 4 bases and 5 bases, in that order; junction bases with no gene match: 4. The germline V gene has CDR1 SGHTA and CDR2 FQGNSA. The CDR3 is CASSYGTSAETQYF. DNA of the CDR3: TGTGCCAGCAGCTATGGGACTAGCGCGGAGACCCAGTACTTC.

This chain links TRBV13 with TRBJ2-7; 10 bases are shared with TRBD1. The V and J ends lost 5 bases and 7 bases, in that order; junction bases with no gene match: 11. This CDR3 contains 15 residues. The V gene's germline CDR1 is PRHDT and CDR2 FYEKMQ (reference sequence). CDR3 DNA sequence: TGTGCCAGCAGCCCCTCCCTGGGACAGGGGAGGGAGCAGTACTTC. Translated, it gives CASSPSLGQGREQYF.

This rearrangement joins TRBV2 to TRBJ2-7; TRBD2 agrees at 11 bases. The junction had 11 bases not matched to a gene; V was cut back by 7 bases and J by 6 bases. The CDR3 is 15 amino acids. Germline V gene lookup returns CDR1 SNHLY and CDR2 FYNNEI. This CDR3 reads CASTGGTSGYSEQYF. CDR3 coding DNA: TGTGCCAGCACCGGAGGGACTAGCGGCTATAGCGAGCAGTACTTC.

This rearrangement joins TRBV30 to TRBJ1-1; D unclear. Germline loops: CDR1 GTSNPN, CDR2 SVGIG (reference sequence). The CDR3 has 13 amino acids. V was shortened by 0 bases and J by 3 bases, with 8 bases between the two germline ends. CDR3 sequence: CAWSVQWDTEAFF. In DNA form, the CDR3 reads TGTGCCTGGAGTGTACAGTGGGACACTGAAGCTTTCTTT.

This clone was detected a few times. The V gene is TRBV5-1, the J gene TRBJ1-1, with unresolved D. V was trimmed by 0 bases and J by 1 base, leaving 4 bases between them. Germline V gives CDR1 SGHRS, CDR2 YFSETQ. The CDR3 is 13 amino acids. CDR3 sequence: CASSLDQNTEAFF. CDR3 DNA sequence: TGCGCCAGCAGCTTGGATCAGAACACTGAAGCTTTCTTT.

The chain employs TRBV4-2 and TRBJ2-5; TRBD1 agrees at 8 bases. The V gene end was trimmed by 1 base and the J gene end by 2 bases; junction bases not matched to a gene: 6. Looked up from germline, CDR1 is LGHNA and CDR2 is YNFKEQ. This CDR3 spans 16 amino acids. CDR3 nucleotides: TGTGCCAGCAGCCAAGGACAGGGGCCAAGGCAAGAGACCCAGTACTTC. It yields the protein CASSQGQGPRQETQYF.

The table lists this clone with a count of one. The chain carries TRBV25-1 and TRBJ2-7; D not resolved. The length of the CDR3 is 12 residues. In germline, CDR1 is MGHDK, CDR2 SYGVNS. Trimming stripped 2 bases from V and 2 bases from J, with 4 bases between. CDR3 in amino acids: CASSEGTYEQYF. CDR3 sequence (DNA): TGTGCCAGCAGTGAAGGCACCTACGAGCAGTACTTC.

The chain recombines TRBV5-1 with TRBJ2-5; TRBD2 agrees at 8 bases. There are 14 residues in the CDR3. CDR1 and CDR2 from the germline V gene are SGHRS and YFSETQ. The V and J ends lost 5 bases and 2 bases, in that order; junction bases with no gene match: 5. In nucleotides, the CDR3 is TGCGCCAGCAGTCCGGGAGGGACGCAAGAGACCCAGTACTTC. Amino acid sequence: CASSPGGTQETQYF.

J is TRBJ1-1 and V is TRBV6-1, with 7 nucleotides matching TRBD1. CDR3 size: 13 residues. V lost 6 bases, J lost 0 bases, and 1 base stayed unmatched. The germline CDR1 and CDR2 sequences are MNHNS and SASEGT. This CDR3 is CASRGQLNTEAFF. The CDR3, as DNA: TGTGCCAGCAGGGGACAGCTGAACACTGAAGCTTTCTTT.

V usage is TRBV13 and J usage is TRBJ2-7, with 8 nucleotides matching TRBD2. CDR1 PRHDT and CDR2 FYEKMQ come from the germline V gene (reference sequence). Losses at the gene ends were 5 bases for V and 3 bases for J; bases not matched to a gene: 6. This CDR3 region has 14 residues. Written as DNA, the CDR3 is TGTGCCAGCAGCGCTCGGGGACTAGACTACGAGCAGTACTTC. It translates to CASSARGLDYEQYF.

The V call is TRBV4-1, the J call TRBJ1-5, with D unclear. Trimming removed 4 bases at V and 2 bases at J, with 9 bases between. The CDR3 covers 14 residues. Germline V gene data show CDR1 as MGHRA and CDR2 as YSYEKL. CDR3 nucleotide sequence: TGCGCCAGCAGCCGGGAGACTGGCAATCAGCCCCAGCATTTT. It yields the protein CASSRETGNQPQHF.

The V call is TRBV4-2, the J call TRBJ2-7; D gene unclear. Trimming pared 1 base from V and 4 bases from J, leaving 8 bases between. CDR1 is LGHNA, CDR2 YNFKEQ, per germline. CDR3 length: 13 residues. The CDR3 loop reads CASSQALNYEQYF. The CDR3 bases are TGTGCCAGCAGCCAAGCCCTTAATTACGAGCAGTACTTC.

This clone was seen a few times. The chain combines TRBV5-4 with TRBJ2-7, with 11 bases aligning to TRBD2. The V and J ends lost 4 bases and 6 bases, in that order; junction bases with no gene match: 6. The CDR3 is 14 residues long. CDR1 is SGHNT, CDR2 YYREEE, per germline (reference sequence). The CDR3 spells CASSAGLAASEQYF. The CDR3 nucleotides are TGTGCCAGCAGCGCGGGACTAGCGGCCTCCGAGCAGTACTTC.

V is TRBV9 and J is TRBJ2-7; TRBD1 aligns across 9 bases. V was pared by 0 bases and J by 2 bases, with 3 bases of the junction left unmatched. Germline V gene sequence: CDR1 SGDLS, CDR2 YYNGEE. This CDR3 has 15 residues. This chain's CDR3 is CASSVATGGAYEQYF. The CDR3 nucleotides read TGTGCCAGCAGCGTAGCGACAGGGGGTGCCTACGAGCAGTACTTC.

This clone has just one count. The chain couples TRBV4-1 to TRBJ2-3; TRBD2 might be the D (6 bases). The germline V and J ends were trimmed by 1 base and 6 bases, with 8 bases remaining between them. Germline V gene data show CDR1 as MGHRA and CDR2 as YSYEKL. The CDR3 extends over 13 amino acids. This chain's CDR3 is CASSQGRGDTQYF. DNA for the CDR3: TGCGCCAGCAGCCAAGGGAGGGGCGATACGCAGTATTTT.

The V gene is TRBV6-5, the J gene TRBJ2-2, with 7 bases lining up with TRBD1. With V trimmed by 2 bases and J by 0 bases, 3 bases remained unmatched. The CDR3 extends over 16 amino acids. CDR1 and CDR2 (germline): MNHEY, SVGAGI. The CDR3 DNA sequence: TGTGCCAGCAGTTACACCGGGACAGCGAACACCGGGGAGCTGTTTTTT. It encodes CASSYTGTANTGELFF.

CDR3 region: CASSQGQRGGDTQYF. In DNA form, the CDR3 reads TGTGCCAGCAGCCAGGGCCAGCGGGGGGGAGATACGCAGTATTTT. J is TRBJ2-3 and V is TRBV4-2; TRBD2 matches at 10 bases. V trimming: 3 bases; J trimming: 5 bases; junction bases outside the gene matches: 5. This CDR3 region has 15 residues. From germline, CDR1 is LGHNA and CDR2 YNFKEQ.

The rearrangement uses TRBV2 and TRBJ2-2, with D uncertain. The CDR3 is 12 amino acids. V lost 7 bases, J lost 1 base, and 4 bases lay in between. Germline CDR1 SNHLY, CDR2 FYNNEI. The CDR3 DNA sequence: TGTGCCAGCATTCTGAACACCGGGGAGCTGTTTTTT. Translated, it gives CASILNTGELFF.

As DNA, the CDR3 is TGTGCCAGCAGTGAGAGCCTTTACACTGAAGCTTTCTTT. It is translated as CASSESLYTEAFF. The rearrangement joins TRBV25-1 to TRBJ1-1, with D hard to call. Trimming left V 3 bases short and J 3 bases short, with 8 bases between. CDR1 is MGHDK and CDR2 is SYGVNS in the germline V gene. There are 13 residues in the CDR3.

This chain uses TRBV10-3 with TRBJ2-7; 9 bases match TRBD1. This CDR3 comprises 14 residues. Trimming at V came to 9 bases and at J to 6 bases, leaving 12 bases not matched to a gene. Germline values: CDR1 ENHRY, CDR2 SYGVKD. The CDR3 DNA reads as TGTGCCATGAGCCCGGGACAGGGTTTATTCGAGCAGTACTTC. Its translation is CAMSPGQGLFEQYF.